The 2 T cell receptor beta chains in this list originate from one sample, sequenced in a study of glioma-infiltrating T cells after dendritic cell vaccination. Time point noted: after dendritic cell vaccination, including at tumor progression/relapse. Profiling relied on immunoSEQ multiplex PCR, and the TCRdb table lists in-frame clones only, not all of them. The table shows about 50,000 clones, with 75% to 90% occurring only once. This specimen consisted of blood, obtained after dendritic cell vaccination. The receptors originated from a human donor with glioblastoma.

This sequence joins TRBV6-5 and TRBJ2-7; 10 bases align to TRBD1. This CDR3 has 14 residues. CDR1 MNHEY and CDR2 SVGAGI come from the germline V gene. V was pared by 5 bases and J by 7 bases, with 8 bases of the junction left unmatched. The CDR3 is CASSPGQGTGEQYF. The DNA for the CDR3 is TGTGCCAGCAGTCCGGGACAGGGGACGGGGGAGCAGTACTTC.

CDR3 sequence (DNA): TGTGCCAGCAGCGTAGCTTCGCGGCGGAGCTCCTACAATGAGCAGTTCTTC. Translating gives CASSVASRRSSYNEQFF. The chain recombines TRBV9 with TRBJ2-1; D is uncertain. The CDR3 extends over 17 amino acids. The germline V gene has CDR1 SGDLS and CDR2 YYNGEE. With 0 bases removed from V and 0 bases from J, the gap between germline ends came to 13 bases. Complete variable domain (other parts from reference TRBV9 and TRBJ2-1): DSGVTQTPKHLITATGQRVTLRCSPRSGDLSVYWYQQSLDQGLQFLIQYYNGEERAKGNILERFSAQQFPDLHSELNLSSLELGDSALYFCASSVASRRSSYNEQFFGPGTRLTVL.